This entry is about one TCR beta chain. The sample comes from a study of OX40 agonist ivuxolimab in advanced cancers. Clones were sequenced by immunoSEQ multiplex PCR, and TCRdb holds only the in-frame ones, with some missing. This table has almost 90,000 clones, roughly 89% appearing once. V was clipped by 3 bases and J by 3 bases, with 11 bases between them. This CDR3 has 14 amino acids. The germline V gene encodes CDR1 KGHSH and CDR2 LQKENI. This receptor was obtained from an adult with an advanced solid tumor such as melanoma, head and neck, liver or kidney cancer. The sequencing used CD4+ or CD8+ T cells sorted from blood, collected in a trial of the OX40 agonist ivuxolimab. The gene calls are TRBV18 and TRBJ2-5; TRBD2 might be the D (5 bases). CDR3 sequence (DNA): TGTGCCAGCTCACCCTCCGACGGGAAAGAGACCCAGTACTTC. Protein product: CASSPSDGKETQYF.